This T cell receptor beta chain was sequenced during a study of breast tumors, draining lymph nodes, adjacent tissues. There are 16 residues in the CDR3. V gave up 0 bases and J gave up 1 base; unmatched junction bases: 9. The germline CDR1 and CDR2 sequences are DFQATT and SNEGSKA (reference sequence). Whole-study results and caveats: Tumor TCR diversity was below lymph nodes but above nontumor tissue. Data fit most tumor T cells coming from lymph node, expanding in tumor. Luminal-like breast cancer showed significantly higher tumor–nontumor repertoire similarity than basal-like. Data only fit, rather than demonstrated, lymph node origin of most tumor T cells.

TCRdb independently ran MiXCR on the multiplex PCR reads; one entry per CDR3 protein. This table holds approximately 40,000 distinct CDR3 sequences, roughly 32% found once. This clonotype was observed at least ten times. Its antigen is as yet unknown. The TCR sequence derives from a female donor with breast cancer. Some clones in this sample may be carry-over from other donors' samples. The gene calls are TRBV20-1 and TRBJ2-7; 7 nucleotides line up with TRBD2. Sequenced material: breast tumor tissue. CDR3 coding DNA: TGCAGTGCTAGAGAACCGGGACTAACTTTTTCCTACGAGCAGTACTTC. Its translation is CSAREPGLTFSYEQYF.